This T cell receptor (beta chain) was identified in a study of blood T cell repertoires in COVID-19. Across the study: Whether acute or convalescent, the COVID-19 samples came from the United States, Italy and Spain. Sources were T cells, B-cell-depleted T cells, or PBMCs; the material itself was cDNA or gDNA.

Germline V gene lookup returns CDR1 SGHRS and CDR2 YFSETQ. Trimming took 4 bases from V and 5 from J; bases not matched to a gene: 6. This CDR3 has 14 amino acids. As originally analysed: How many nucleated cells were present was estimated from reference gene primer amplification. TCRdb's table, derived via immunoSEQ multiplex PCR, lists solely in-frame clones and lacks some. The DNA gave D and trimming, while V, J and clone size come from that table. The sample lists about 140,000 clones; around nine tenths were seen once. The source material was peripheral blood. This sequence joins TRBV5-1 and TRBJ2-3; TRBD2 agrees at 8 bases. The sequence derives from a woman in her 40s with acute or convalescent COVID-19. The CDR3 loop reads CASSPRGDGDTQYF. The CDR3 nucleotides read TGCGCCAGCAGCCCGCGGGGGGACGGAGATACGCAGTATTTT.